The entry that follows covers one TCR beta chain sequence. Its antigen is undetermined. This entry comes from a study of cytomegalovirus exposure and HLA in healthy donors. Broader study findings: In an earlier analysis, about 87% or about 30%: the productive usage of most TCR beta V segments. HLA restriction was apparent for most CMV-associated TCR beta chains in a later analysis. The Asian-associated ancestry cluster reportedly had fewer N-insertions than the 666-donor mean in a later analysis. Later on, a genetic analysis was performed. It linked a missense variant in DCLRE1C with V- and J-gene trimming of TCR beta.

Looked up from germline, CDR1 is KGHSH and CDR2 is LQKENI. The CDR3 has 14 amino acids. V shed 0 bases, J shed 7 bases, and the junction held 1 base outside the gene matches. PCR amplification relied on 60 Vbeta primers (plus 13 Jbeta primers). Clones were read by immunoSEQ multiplex PCR, and TCRdb kept only the in-frame ones, dropping some. The sample comprises about 170,000 clones, around 73% of which are singletons, and approximately 5.1% rests with the top ten. Sequenced material: PBMCs. This TCR came from a woman in her late teens or twenties in good health and CMV-seropositive. The rearrangement links TRBV18 to TRBJ1-4, with TRBD1 matching over 8 bases. CDR3 protein: CASSPPGTGEKLFF. CDR3 sequence (DNA): TGTGCCAGCTCACCACCGGGGACAGGTGAAAAACTGTTTTTT.